Presented here are 16 T cell receptor beta chains from one specimen sequenced in a study of blood T cell repertoires in COVID-19. Assay used: immunoSEQ multiplex PCR; TCRdb lists only in-frame clones, some missing. The sample contains more than 200,000 clones, roughly 90% of which appear only once. The source material was peripheral blood. All receptors derive from a woman aged 45-65 years with acute or convalescent COVID-19.

The chain links TRBV28 to TRBJ1-2, with 8 bases lining up with TRBD1. V gave up 5 bases and J gave up 2 bases; unmatched junction bases: 4. CDR3 length: 14 amino acids. Germline V gene lookup returns CDR1 MDHEN and CDR2 SYDVKM. CDR3 bases: TGTGCCAGCAGTGCGGACAGGGCCAACTATGGCTACACCTTC. Its translation is CASSADRANYGYTF.

This chain connects TRBV29-1 to TRBJ2-2, with D perhaps matching TRBD2 (6 bases). Germline assignment: CDR1 SQVTM and CDR2 ANQGSEA. The V and J ends lost 7 bases and 7 bases respectively, with 10 bases between them. This CDR3 contains 11 residues. The CDR3 loop reads CSGERVGELFF. In DNA, the CDR3 is TGCAGCGGAGAGCGGGTCGGGGAGCTGTTTTTT.

This chain joins TRBV6-5 and TRBJ1-6; D uncertain. The germline V and J ends were trimmed by 5 bases and 7 bases, with 12 bases remaining between them. The CDR3 extends over 14 amino acids. CDR1 and CDR2 from the germline V gene are MNHEY and SVGAGI. The CDR3 sequence is CASSLEGGNSPLHF. The CDR3 DNA reads as TGTGCCAGCAGTCTTGAAGGAGGGAATTCACCCCTCCACTTT.

The rearrangement joins TRBV7-9 to TRBJ1-5, with TRBD1 matching over 8 bases. The CDR3 totals 16 residues. V lost 1 base and J lost 3; bases outside the gene matches: 5. CDR1 is SEHNR, CDR2 FQNEAQ, per germline (reference sequence). The CDR3 nucleotides are TGTGCCAGCAGCTTAGGGGCAGGGGGCCCCAATCAGCCCCAGCATTTT. The encoded protein is CASSLGAGGPNQPQHF.

The chain recombines TRBV27 with TRBJ1-6; D possibly corresponds to TRBD1 (5 bases). V lost 3 bases and J 10 bases, leaving 13 bases between the germline ends. Germline V gene data show CDR1 as MNHEY and CDR2 as SMNVEV (reference sequence). CDR3 size: 14 residues. This CDR3 is CASSLGQGWSPLHF. The DNA for the CDR3 is TGTGCCAGCAGTTTGGGGCAGGGCTGGTCACCCCTCCACTTT.

In its sample, this clone was seen a few times. At the DNA level, this CDR3 is encoded by other sequences in the same sample as well. The gene calls are TRBV7-3 and TRBJ1-1, with a weak D call TRBD1 (5 bases). Germline values: CDR1 SGHTA, CDR2 FQGTGA. The CDR3 has 13 residues. With 5 bases removed from V and 3 bases from J, the gap between germline ends came to 10 bases. CDR3 loop: CASSLQGDTEAFF. The CDR3 region has the DNA TGTGCCAGCAGCCTGCAGGGCGACACTGAAGCTTTCTTT.

This clone appeared once. This sequence joins TRBV3-1 (or the pseudogene TRBV3-2) and TRBJ2-3; perhaps TRBD1 as D (6 bases). The CDR3 is 12 amino acids. CDR1 is LGHDT and CDR2 is YNNKEL in the germline V gene (reference sequence). V was pared by 4 bases and J by 5 bases, with 7 bases between. The CDR3: CASSPTGDTQYF. In nucleotides, the CDR3 is TGTGCCAGCAGCCCGACAGGAGATACGCAGTATTTT.

The chain uses TRBV29-1 and TRBJ1-2, with TRBD1 identical over 8 bases. V lost 4 bases and J lost 8; bases outside the gene matches: 3. This CDR3 spans 11 amino acids. Looked up from germline, CDR1 is SQVTM and CDR2 is ANQGSEA. The chain's CDR3 is CSVGTGPGYTF. The CDR3, as DNA: TGCAGCGTTGGGACAGGGCCCGGCTACACCTTC.

The rearrangement uses TRBV7-6 and TRBJ1-6; D remains ambiguous. Germline V gene data show CDR1 as SGHVS and CDR2 as FNYEAQ. V lost 5 bases and J lost 9, with 11 bases in between. The CDR3 covers 13 residues. The CDR3 protein is CASSLGSGSPLHF. CDR3 nucleotides: TGTGCCAGCAGCCTCGGGAGTGGTTCACCCCTCCACTTT.

This clone was seen a single time. This chain joins TRBV27 and TRBJ2-2; 14 nucleotides line up with TRBD2. V lost 5 bases to trimming and J lost 1 base; unmatched junction nucleotides: 6. The CDR3 covers 18 residues. Germline lookup yields CDR1 MNHEY and CDR2 SMNVEV (reference sequence). The CDR3 DNA follows: TGTGCCAGCAGTCAGTGGGGGACTAGCGGGGGGAACACCGGGGAGCTGTTTTTT. Translation: CASSQWGTSGGNTGELFF.

This clone showed up just once. The DNA for the CDR3 is TGTGCCAGCAGCCCGGGGGTAGAGAAGACCACCTTCGAGCAGTACTTC. Its translation: CASSPGVEKTTFEQYF. The chain carries TRBV3-1 (or the pseudogene TRBV3-2) and TRBJ2-7; tentatively, D is TRBD2 (6 bases). V gave up 4 bases and J gave up 6 bases, with 22 bases separating them. The CDR3 covers 16 residues. Germline values: CDR1 LGHDT, CDR2 YNNKEL (reference sequence).

V and J are TRBV5-4 and TRBJ2-3; D remains ambiguous. Trimming pared 2 bases from V and 4 bases from J, leaving 5 bases between. Germline lookup yields CDR1 SGHNT and CDR2 YYREEE (reference sequence). The CDR3 is 12 residues long. CDR3 bases: TGTGCCAGCAGCTTTGAGTCAGATACGCAGTATTTT. It codes for CASSFESDTQYF.

The chain couples TRBV30 to TRBJ1-2, with TRBD1 identical over 8 bases. CDR1 is GTSNPN, CDR2 SVGIG, per germline (reference sequence). V dropped 4 bases and J dropped 5; count of bases not matched to a gene: 3. The CDR3 is 12 amino acids. For the CDR3, the DNA is TGTGCCTGGAAAGGACAGGGTTATGGCTACACCTTC. Translation: CAWKGQGYGYTF.

The CDR3 sequence: CAIGGADTQYF. DNA of the CDR3: TGTGCCATCGGGGGGGCAGATACGCAGTATTTT. The chain has TRBV10-3 and TRBJ2-3; TRBD2 agrees at 7 bases. The CDR3 is 11 amino acids. From germline, CDR1 is ENHRY and CDR2 SYGVKD. The J segment lost 4 bases and the V segment lost 8 bases, leaving 0 bases of the junction unmatched.

This sequence joins TRBV5-6 and TRBJ1-1; 8 bases align to TRBD1. The CDR3 is 15 residues long. Germline V CDR1 and CDR2: SGHDT, YYEEEE. The trim removed 6 bases at V and 4 bases at J, leaving 11 bases unmatched. CDR3 sequence: CASTGTTGAGTEAFF. CDR3 in DNA: TGTGCCAGCACCGGTACGACAGGGGCTGGCACTGAAGCTTTCTTT.

The genes are TRBV20-1 and TRBJ1-1; weak D call: TRBD1 (6 bases). Germline V lookup: CDR1 DFQATT, CDR2 SNEGSKA (reference sequence). Trimming left V 6 bases short and J 5 bases short, with 10 bases between. This CDR3 has 11 amino acids. The CDR3 loop is CSAAGVTEAFF. Written as DNA, the CDR3 is TGCAGTGCGGCAGGGGTTACTGAAGCTTTCTTT.